These 20 T cell receptor beta chains share one sample of origin, sequenced in a study of T cells in Graves' hyperthyroidism and ophthalmopathy. The source material, RNA transcripts, was used to amplify TCR beta CDR3 regions. HTBI primers drove first-round RT-PCR of the TCR CDR3. TCRdb re-called the multiplex PCR reads through MiXCR, storing one row per CDR3 protein. Seen here are over 650,000 distinct CDR3 sequences, around 17% observed once, and the top ten hold under 10%. The sample taken for sequencing was blood. These receptors were obtained from a young man with Graves' hyperthyroidism.

This clonotype appeared a single time. The V gene is TRBV15, the J gene TRBJ2-3; perhaps TRBD1 as D (6 bases). The CDR3 contains 18 residues. The ends were cut back, 1 base at V and 0 bases at J, with 17 bases in the middle. Germline CDR1 and CDR2: LNHNV and YYDKDF (reference sequence). In DNA form, the CDR3 reads TGTGCCACCAGCAGAGCACAGGGAATTCCCCTTAGCACAGATACGCAGTATTTT. Its translation is CATSRAQGIPLSTDTQYF.

This clonotype was seen more than once but under ten times. This may stem from a read error, because a much larger clone lies one nucleotide away. The chain is built from TRBV28 and TRBJ2-5, with a possible D match to TRBD1 (5 bases). Germline CDR1 reads MDHEN; CDR2 reads SYDVKM. This CDR3 region has 14 residues. This CDR3 reads CASSLTATRETRYF. CDR3 nucleotides: TGTGCCAGCAGTTTGACAGCCACAAGAGAGACCCGGTACTTC.

V usage is TRBV28 and J usage is TRBJ1-2; no firm D call. This CDR3 is 12 amino acids long. V dropped 2 bases and J dropped 8 bases, with 9 bases sitting between them. CDR1 and CDR2 from the germline V gene are MDHEN and SYDVKM. The chain's CDR3 is CASSLRSGGYTF. CDR3 coding DNA: TGTGCCAGCAGTTTAAGGTCGGGAGGCTACACCTTC.

This clonotype was detected only a few times. One end of the junction is discordant with germline, which a read error may explain. The chain joins TRBV13 to TRBJ2-7; a weak D match, TRBD1 (5 bases). The CDR3 spans 15 residues. Germline V gene sequence: CDR1 PRHDT, CDR2 FYEKMQ (reference sequence). The CDR3 protein is CACSLGRKGTYEQYF. The CDR3 DNA is TGTGCCTGCAGCTTAGGTAGGAAGGGGACCTACGAGCAGTACTTC. Full variable domain (missing parts from reference TRBV13 and TRBJ2-7): AAGVIQSPRHLIKEKRETATLKCYPIPRHDTVYWYQQGPGQDPQFLISFYEKMQSDKGSIPDRFSAQQFSDYHSELNMSSLELGDSALYFCACSLGRKGTYEQYFGPGTRLTVT.

This clonotype was detected a few times. The chain carries TRBV7-9 and TRBJ2-3; 9 nucleotides align to TRBD2. CDR3 size: 16 residues. Germline V gene sequence: CDR1 SEHNR, CDR2 FQNEAQ (reference sequence). The V and J ends lost 5 bases and 2 bases, in that order; junction bases with no gene match: 8. The CDR3 reads CASSRISGSVTDTQYF. The DNA of the CDR3 is TGTGCCAGCAGCCGAATTAGCGGGAGTGTCACAGATACGCAGTATTTT.

This clonotype was observed many times. The genes are TRBV28 and TRBJ2-7; 9 bases map to TRBD2. This CDR3 has 13 residues. The V gene's germline CDR1 is MDHEN and CDR2 SYDVKM. Losses at the gene ends were 9 bases for V and 0 bases for J; bases not matched to a gene: 3. As DNA, the CDR3 is TGTGCCAGGAGGACTAGCGTCTCCTACGAGCAGTACTTC. The encoded protein is CARRTSVSYEQYF.

This clonotype has more than one count but fewer than ten. The chain is built from TRBV13 and TRBJ1-2; D is perhaps TRBD1 (6 bases). This CDR3 contains 16 residues. The germline V and J ends were trimmed by 1 base and 4 bases, with 16 bases remaining between them. Per the germline V gene, CDR1 is PRHDT and CDR2 is FYEKMQ (reference sequence). The CDR3 coding sequence is TGTGCCAGCAGCTTAGTTATTGGGGGGGCCGGCTATGGCTACACCTTC. This translates into CASSLVIGGAGYGYTF.

Ten or more counts support this clonotype. V usage is TRBV7-3 and J usage is TRBJ2-7, with D maybe TRBD1 (6 bases). Germline V gene data show CDR1 as SGHTA and CDR2 as FQGTGA. This CDR3 is built from 14 residues. Trimming took 5 bases from V and 5 from J, leaving 16 bases between them. CDR3 coding DNA: TGTGCCAGCAGCCCGCCAGGGGCCCAGAACGAGCAGTACTTC. Protein: CASSPPGAQNEQYF.

The table lists this clonotype with a few counts. This chain joins TRBV19 and TRBJ2-7; perhaps D is TRBD1 or TRBD2 (5 bases each). The V and J ends lost 5 bases and 6 bases respectively, with 11 bases between them. The CDR3 consists of 12 residues. Germline lookup yields CDR1 LNHDA and CDR2 SQIVND (reference sequence). CDR3 DNA sequence: TGTGCCAGTAGTGTACAGGCGGGCGAGCAGTACTTC. This codes for CASSVQAGEQYF.

This clonotype appeared a few times. The genes are TRBV7-9 and TRBJ2-7; D is possibly TRBD1 (7 bases). The germline V and J ends were trimmed by 3 bases and 1 base, with 19 bases remaining between them. CDR3 length: 17 amino acids. Germline V gene lookup returns CDR1 SEHNR and CDR2 FQNEAQ (reference sequence). CDR3 in DNA: TGTGCCAGCAGCTTCCTCAGGGGGGACAGCGAATCCTACGAGCAGTACTTC. Translating gives CASSFLRGDSESYEQYF.

V and J are TRBV20-1 and TRBJ2-7; either TRBD1 or TRBD2 may supply D (5 bases each). Germline CDR1 and CDR2: DFQATT and SNEGSKA (reference sequence). V was cut by 3 bases and J by 6 bases, with 9 bases left in between. The CDR3 has 11 residues. CDR3 amino acids: CSASQGVEQYF. CDR3 nucleotide sequence: TGCAGTGCTAGTCAGGGAGTCGAGCAGTACTTC.

CDR3 DNA sequence: TGCGCCAGCAGCAACCGGGACAGGAACACAGATACGCAGTATTTT. It encodes CASSNRDRNTDTQYF. The chain links TRBV5-1 to TRBJ2-3; 8 bases match TRBD1. Germline loops: CDR1 SGHRS, CDR2 YFSETQ. This CDR3 is built from 15 residues. V lost 4 bases, J lost 2 bases, and 6 bases stayed unmatched.

This clonotype has only a few counts. The rearrangement links TRBV4-1 to TRBJ1-1, with D uncertain. Germline V gene sequence: CDR1 MGHRA, CDR2 YSYEKL. Trimming left V 1 base short and J 7 bases short, with 7 bases between. The CDR3 totals 12 residues. The CDR3 coding sequence is TGCGCCAGCAGCCAAGGGGCGGATGAAGCTTTCTTT. This codes for CASSQGADEAFF.

This clonotype was detected many times. CDR3 amino acids: CATSESDTNTEAFF. The CDR3 DNA sequence: TGTGCCACCAGTGAATCAGATACTAACACTGAAGCTTTCTTT. This chain connects TRBV24-1 to TRBJ1-1, with D uncertain. Germline V lookup: CDR1 KGHDR, CDR2 SFDVKD. This CDR3 has 14 amino acids. Trimming left V 4 bases short and J 2 bases short, with 10 bases between.

In this sample, this clonotype turned up many times. V is TRBV6-2 or TRBV6-3 and J is TRBJ2-7, with D possibly TRBD1 on 5 matching bases. Trimming left V 2 bases short and J 6 bases short, with 8 bases between. The CDR3 totals 12 residues. Germline CDR1 and CDR2: MNHEY and SVGEGT. The CDR3 spells CASSYMTAEQYF. In nucleotides, the CDR3 is TGTGCCAGCAGTTACATGACAGCCGAGCAGTACTTC.

This clonotype has a count of ten or more. The chain carries TRBV7-9 and TRBJ2-5, with D tentatively TRBD2 (7 bases). V was trimmed by 4 bases and J by 5 bases, leaving 17 bases between them. The germline CDR1 and CDR2 sequences are SEHNR and FQNEAQ (reference sequence). This CDR3 has 15 residues. The DNA for the CDR3 is TGTGCCAGCAGCTCCGAGGGGGGGAGGGTCGAGACCCAGTACTTC. It translates to CASSSEGGRVETQYF.

The rearrangement links TRBV9 to TRBJ1-2; no definite D call. CDR3 length: 14 residues. Trimming removed 0 bases at V and 6 bases at J, with 12 bases between. Germline lookup yields CDR1 SGDLS and CDR2 YYNGEE. The CDR3 region is CASSVGQVTHGYTF. CDR3 nucleotides: TGTGCCAGCAGCGTAGGGCAGGTGACGCATGGCTACACCTTC.

This clonotype was seen repeatedly, ten times or more. The chain links TRBV6-6 to TRBJ2-5; perhaps D is TRBD1 or TRBD2 (5 bases each). Trimming removed 2 bases at V and 4 bases at J, with 17 bases between. The CDR3 totals 16 residues. Germline V gene data show CDR1 as MNHNY and CDR2 as SVGAGI (reference sequence). CDR3 region: CASSYPTDEGSETQYF. The DNA for the CDR3 is TGTGCCAGCAGTTACCCGACTGACGAGGGGTCAGAGACCCAGTACTTC.

The sample holds many counts of this clonotype. The chain employs TRBV28 and TRBJ2-1; no firm D call. Trimming shortened V by 6 bases and J by 2 bases, and 8 bases separated the two germline ends. Germline-derived CDR1 and CDR2 are MDHEN and SYDVKM. There are 13 residues in the CDR3. CDR3 bases: TGTGCCAGCAGCCGTAGTCCCTACAATGAGCAGTTCTTC. Translating gives CASSRSPYNEQFF.

V is TRBV6-1 and J is TRBJ1-1, with D perhaps TRBD1 (6 bases). V was clipped by 5 bases and J by 6 bases, with 13 bases between them. Germline V gene data show CDR1 as MNHNS and CDR2 as SASEGT. The CDR3 covers 13 residues. This CDR3 is CASSTQEGAEAFF. CDR3 DNA: TGTGCCAGCAGTACCCAGGAGGGGGCTGAAGCTTTCTTT.